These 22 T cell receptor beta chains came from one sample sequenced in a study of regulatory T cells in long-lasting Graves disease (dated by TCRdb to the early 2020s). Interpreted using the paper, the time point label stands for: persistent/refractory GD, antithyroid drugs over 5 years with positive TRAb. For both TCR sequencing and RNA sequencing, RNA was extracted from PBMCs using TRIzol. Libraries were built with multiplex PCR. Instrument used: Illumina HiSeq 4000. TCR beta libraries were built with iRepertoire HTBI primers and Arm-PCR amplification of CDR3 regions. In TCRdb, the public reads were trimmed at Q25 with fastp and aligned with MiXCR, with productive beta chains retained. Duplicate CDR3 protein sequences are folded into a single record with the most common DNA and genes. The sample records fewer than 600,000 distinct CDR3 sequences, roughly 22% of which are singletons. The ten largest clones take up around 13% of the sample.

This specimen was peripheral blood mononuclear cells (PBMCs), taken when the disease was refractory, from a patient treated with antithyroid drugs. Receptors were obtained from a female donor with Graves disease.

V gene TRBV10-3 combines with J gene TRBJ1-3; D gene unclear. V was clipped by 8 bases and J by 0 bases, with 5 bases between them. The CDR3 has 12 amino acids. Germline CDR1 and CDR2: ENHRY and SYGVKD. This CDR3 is CAISSSGNTIYF. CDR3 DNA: TGTGCCATCTCTAGCTCTGGAAACACCATATATTTT.

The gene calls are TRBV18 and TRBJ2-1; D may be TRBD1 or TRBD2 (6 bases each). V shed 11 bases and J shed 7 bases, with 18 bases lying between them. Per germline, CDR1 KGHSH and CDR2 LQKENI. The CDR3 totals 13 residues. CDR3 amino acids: CAARGTSLNEQFF. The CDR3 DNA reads TGTGCCGCCAGGGGAACTAGCTTGAATGAGCAGTTCTTC.

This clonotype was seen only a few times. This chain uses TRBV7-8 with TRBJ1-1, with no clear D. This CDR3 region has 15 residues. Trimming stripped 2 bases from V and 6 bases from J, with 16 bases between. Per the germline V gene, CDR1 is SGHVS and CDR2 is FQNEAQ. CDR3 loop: CASSLFERALSEAFF. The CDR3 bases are TGTGCCAGCAGCTTATTTGAGAGGGCGCTATCTGAAGCTTTCTTT.

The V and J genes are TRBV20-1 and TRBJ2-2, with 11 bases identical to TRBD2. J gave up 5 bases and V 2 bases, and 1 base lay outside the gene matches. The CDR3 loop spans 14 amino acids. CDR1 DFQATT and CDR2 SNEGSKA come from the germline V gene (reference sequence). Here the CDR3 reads CSARTSGSTGELFF. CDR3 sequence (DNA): TGCAGTGCTAGAACTAGCGGGAGTACCGGGGAGCTGTTTTTT.

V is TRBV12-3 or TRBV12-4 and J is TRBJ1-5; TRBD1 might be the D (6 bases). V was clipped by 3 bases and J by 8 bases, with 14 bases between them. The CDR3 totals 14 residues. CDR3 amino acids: CASSLGGAMEPQHF. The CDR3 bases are TGTGCCAGCAGTTTGGGGGGGGCGATGGAGCCCCAGCATTTT.

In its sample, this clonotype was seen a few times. Here the CDR3 DNA reads TGCGCCAGCAGCTTGGACACCCTGAGCACTGAAGCTTTCTTT. Its translation: CASSLDTLSTEAFF. V usage is TRBV5-1 and J usage is TRBJ1-1; D unresolved. The CDR3 runs to 14 residues. Germline CDR1 and CDR2: SGHRS and YFSETQ. V lost 0 bases, J lost 4 bases, and 10 bases lay in between.

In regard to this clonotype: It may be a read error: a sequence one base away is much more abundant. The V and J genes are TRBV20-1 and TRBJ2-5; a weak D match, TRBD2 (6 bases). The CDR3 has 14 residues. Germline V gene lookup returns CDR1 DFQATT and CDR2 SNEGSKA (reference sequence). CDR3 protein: CSARDRRSGEAQYF. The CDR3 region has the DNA TGCAGTGCTAGAGATCGACGGTCGGGAGAGGCCCAGTACTTC.

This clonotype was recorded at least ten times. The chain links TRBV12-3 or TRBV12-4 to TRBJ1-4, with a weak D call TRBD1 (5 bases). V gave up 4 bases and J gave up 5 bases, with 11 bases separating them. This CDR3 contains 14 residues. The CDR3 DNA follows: TGTGCCAGCAGTTACCGGGGCCAAAATGAAAAACTGTTTTTT. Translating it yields CASSYRGQNEKLFF.

The CDR3 is CSAREVQETQYF. Here the CDR3 DNA reads TGCAGCGCTAGGGAGGTACAAGAGACCCAGTACTTC. The chain combines TRBV29-1 with TRBJ2-5, with TRBD2 as a possible D gene (6 bases). The V end lost 7 bases, the J end lost 2 bases, and 11 bases lay between the germline ends. From germline, CDR1 is SQVTM and CDR2 ANQGSEA. The CDR3 is 12 amino acids.

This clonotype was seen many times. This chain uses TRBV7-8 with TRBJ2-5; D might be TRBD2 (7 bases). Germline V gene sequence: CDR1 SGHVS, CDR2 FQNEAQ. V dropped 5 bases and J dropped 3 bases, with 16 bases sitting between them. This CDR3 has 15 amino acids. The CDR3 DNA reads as TGTGCCAGCAGCACCCGACCGGGGGGCGAAGAGACCCAGTACTTC. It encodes CASSTRPGGEETQYF. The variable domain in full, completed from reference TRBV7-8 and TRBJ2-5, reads GAGVSQSPRYKVAKRGQDVALRCDPISGHVSLFWYQQALGQGPEFLTYFQNEAQLDKSGLPSDRFFAERPEGSVSTLKIQRTQQEDSAVYLCASSTRPGGEETQYFGPGTRLLVL.

CDR3 DNA sequence: TGCAGTGCCAGCCGACAGGGAAACTATGGCTACACCTTC. Translation: CSASRQGNYGYTF. This chain uses TRBV20-1 with TRBJ1-2; 7 bases align to TRBD1. With V trimmed by 6 bases and J by 2 bases, 6 bases remained unmatched. The CDR3 contains 13 residues. The germline CDR1 and CDR2 sequences are DFQATT and SNEGSKA (reference sequence).

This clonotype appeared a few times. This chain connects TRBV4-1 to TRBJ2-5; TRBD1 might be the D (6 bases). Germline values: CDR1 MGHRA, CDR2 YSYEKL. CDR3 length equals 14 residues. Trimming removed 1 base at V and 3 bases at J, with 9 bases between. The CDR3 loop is CASSQAGAEETQYF. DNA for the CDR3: TGCGCCAGCAGCCAAGCAGGGGCAGAAGAGACCCAGTACTTC.

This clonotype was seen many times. For the CDR3, the DNA is TGTGCCAGCCAACGGGACAGTAGCTCCTACGAGCAGTACTTC. This sequence encodes CASQRDSSSYEQYF. The chain links TRBV2 to TRBJ2-7; 7 bases fit TRBD1. The CDR3 totals 14 residues. V lost 8 bases to trimming and J lost 0 bases; unmatched junction nucleotides: 7. The germline gives CDR1 SNHLY, CDR2 FYNNEI.

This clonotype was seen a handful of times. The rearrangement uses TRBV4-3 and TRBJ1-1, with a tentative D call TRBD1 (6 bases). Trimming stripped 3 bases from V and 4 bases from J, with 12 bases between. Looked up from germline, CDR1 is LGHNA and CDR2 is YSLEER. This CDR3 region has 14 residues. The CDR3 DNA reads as TGCGCCAGCAGCCATCAACACAGGGCCACTGAAGCTTTCTTT. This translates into CASSHQHRATEAFF.

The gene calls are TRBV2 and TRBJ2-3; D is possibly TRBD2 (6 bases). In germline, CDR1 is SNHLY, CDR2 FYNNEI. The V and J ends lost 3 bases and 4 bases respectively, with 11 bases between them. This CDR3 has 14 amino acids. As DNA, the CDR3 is TGTGCCAGCAGTGAGGGCGGGATCCCAGATACGCAGTATTTT. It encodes CASSEGGIPDTQYF.

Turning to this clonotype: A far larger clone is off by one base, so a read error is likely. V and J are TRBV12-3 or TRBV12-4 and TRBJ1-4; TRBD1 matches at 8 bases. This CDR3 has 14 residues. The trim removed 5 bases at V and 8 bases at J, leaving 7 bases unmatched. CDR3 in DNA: TGTGCCAGCAGTGCGACAGGGGTTTGGGAAAAACTGTTTTTT. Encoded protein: CASSATGVWEKLFF.

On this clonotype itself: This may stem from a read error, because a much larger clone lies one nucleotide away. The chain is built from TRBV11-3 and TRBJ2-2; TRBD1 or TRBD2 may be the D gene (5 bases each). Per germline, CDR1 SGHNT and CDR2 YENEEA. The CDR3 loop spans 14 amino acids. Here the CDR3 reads CASSFGAVTGVLFF. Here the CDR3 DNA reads TGTGCCAGCAGCTTTGGGGCCGTCACCGGGGTGCTGTTTTTT.

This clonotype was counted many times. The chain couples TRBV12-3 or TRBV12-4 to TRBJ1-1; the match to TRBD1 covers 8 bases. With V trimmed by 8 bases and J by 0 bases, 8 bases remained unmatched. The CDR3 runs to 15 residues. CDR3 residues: CASLPTGAMNTEAFF. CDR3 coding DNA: TGTGCCAGCCTCCCGACAGGGGCAATGAACACTGAAGCTTTCTTT.

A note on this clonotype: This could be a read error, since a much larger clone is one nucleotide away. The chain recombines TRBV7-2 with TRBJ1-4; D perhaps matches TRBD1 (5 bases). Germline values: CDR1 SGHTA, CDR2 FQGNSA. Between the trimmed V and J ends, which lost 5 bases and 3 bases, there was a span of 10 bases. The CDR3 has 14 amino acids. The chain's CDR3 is CASSPTASNEKLFF. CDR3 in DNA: TGTGCCAGCAGCCCGACAGCCTCTAATGAAAAACTGTTTTTT.

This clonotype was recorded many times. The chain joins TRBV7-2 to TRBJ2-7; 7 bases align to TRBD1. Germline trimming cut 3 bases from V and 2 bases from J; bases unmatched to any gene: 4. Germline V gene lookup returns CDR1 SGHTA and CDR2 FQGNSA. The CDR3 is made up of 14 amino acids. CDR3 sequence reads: CASSFRDSTYEQYF. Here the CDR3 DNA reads TGTGCCAGCAGCTTCCGGGACAGTACCTACGAGCAGTACTTC.

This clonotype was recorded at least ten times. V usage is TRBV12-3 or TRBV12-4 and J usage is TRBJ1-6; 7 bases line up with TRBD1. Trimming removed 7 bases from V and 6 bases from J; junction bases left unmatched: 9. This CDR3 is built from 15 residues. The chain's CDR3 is CASTLGGTANSPLHF. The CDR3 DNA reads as TGTGCCAGCACTTTGGGGGGGACAGCTAATTCACCCCTCCACTTT.

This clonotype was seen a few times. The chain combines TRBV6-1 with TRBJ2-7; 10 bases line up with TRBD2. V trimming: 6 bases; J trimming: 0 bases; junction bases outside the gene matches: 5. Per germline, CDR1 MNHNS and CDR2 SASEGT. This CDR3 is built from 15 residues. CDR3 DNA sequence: TGTGCCAGCAGGCCCCTAGCGGGGGCCTCCTACGAGCAGTACTTC. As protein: CASRPLAGASYEQYF.